One and the same sample provided the 22 T cell receptor beta chains below, sequenced in a study of cytomegalovirus exposure and HLA in healthy donors. PCR used 60 Vbeta primers and 13 Jbeta primers. The protocol was immunoSEQ multiplex PCR, while the TCRdb copy is restricted to in-frame clones and leaves out a portion. The sample includes fewer than 200,000 clones, around 64% of them seen just once. Material for sequencing was PBMCs. The receptors derive from a woman in her 30s in good health and CMV-seronegative.

V usage is TRBV7-3 and J usage is TRBJ2-5; the D gene is possibly TRBD2 (6 bases). The J call is in doubt because the DNA end fits TRBJ2-7 better. CDR1 is SGHTA and CDR2 is FQGTGA in the germline V gene. This CDR3 spans 13 amino acids. The CDR3 DNA reads TGTGCCAGCAGTCCCGGGGGATCCTACGAGCAGTACTTC. Amino acids: CASSPGGSYEQYF.

The chain carries TRBV7-2 and TRBJ1-3; possible D gene TRBD1, 6 bases. Germline CDR1 is SGHTA and CDR2 is FQGNSA. CDR3 size: 16 residues. The germline V and J ends were trimmed by 5 bases and 1 base, with 15 bases remaining between them. CDR3 sequence reads: CASSQGGGLSGNTIYF. For the CDR3, the DNA is TGTGCCAGCAGCCAGGGCGGGGGGCTTTCTGGAAACACCATATATTTT.

The chain couples TRBV5-1 to TRBJ1-1; maybe TRBD1 (5 bases). CDR1 SGHRS and CDR2 YFSETQ come from the germline V gene. The CDR3 spans 16 residues. Trimming took 0 bases from V and 0 from J, leaving 12 bases between them. The chain's CDR3 is CASSLGGGGMNTEAFF. CDR3 nucleotides: TGCGCCAGCAGCTTGGGGGGCGGGGGAATGAACACTGAAGCTTTCTTT.

This clone has a single count. The J gene is TRBJ1-5, the V gene TRBV7-2; D is uncertain. The germline V gene has CDR1 SGHTA and CDR2 FQGNSA. The CDR3 runs 13 residues. The V end lost 3 bases, the J end lost 5 bases, and 8 bases lay between the germline ends. The CDR3 region has the DNA TGTGCCAGCAGCTTCAGTGTTGATCAGCCCCAGCATTTT. Translation: CASSFSVDQPQHF.

The chain links TRBV7-6 to TRBJ1-4; 8 positions match TRBD1. The CDR3 covers 16 residues. Germline CDR1 is SGHVS and CDR2 is FNYEAQ. Trimming at V came to 8 bases and at J to 8 bases, leaving 16 bases not matched to a gene. The CDR3 region has the DNA TGTGCCAGCTCGGCCAGGGGGCTTTCGAGGGGAGAAAAACTGTTTTTT. Amino acids: CASSARGLSRGEKLFF. Filled out from reference TRBV7-6 and TRBJ1-4, the complete variable domain reads GAGVSQSPRYKVTKRGQDVALRCDPISGHVSLYWYRQALGQGPEFLTYFNYEAQQDKSGLPNDRFSAERPEGSISTLTIQRTEQRDSAMYRCASSARGLSRGEKLFFGSGTQLSVL.

The chain has TRBV5-1 and TRBJ2-5; 7 positions match TRBD1. After removal of 2 bases from V and 3 bases from J, the junction contained 4 bases not matched to a gene. The CDR3 length is 14 residues. CDR1 is SGHRS, CDR2 YFSETQ, per germline. The CDR3 loop is CASSFGTAKETQYF. As DNA, the CDR3 is TGCGCCAGCAGCTTTGGGACAGCTAAAGAGACCCAGTACTTC. Full variable domain (outside the CDR3, taken from reference TRBV5-1 and TRBJ2-5): KAGVTQTPRYLIKTRGQQVTLSCSPISGHRSVSWYQQTPGQGLQFLFEYFSETQRNKGNFPGRFSGRQFSNSRSEMNVSTLELGDSALYLCASSFGTAKETQYFGPGTRLLVL.

The chain couples TRBV6-5 to TRBJ1-5; no definite D call. Germline V CDR1 and CDR2: MNHEY, SVGAGI. The CDR3 runs to 15 residues. Trimming cost V 0 bases and J 4 bases, with 10 bases left between them. The chain's CDR3 is CASSYSRVRNQPQHF. In DNA, the CDR3 is TGTGCCAGCAGTTACTCGAGGGTAAGAAATCAGCCCCAGCATTTT.

This chain links TRBV27 with TRBJ1-6, with D possibly matching TRBD1 (5 bases). Germline lookup yields CDR1 MNHEY and CDR2 SMNVEV (reference sequence). This CDR3 has 18 residues. The V gene lost 0 bases and the J gene lost 2 bases, with 14 bases spanning the gap. The CDR3 region is CASSLSGGGFPYNSPLHF. Written as DNA, the CDR3 is TGTGCCAGCAGTTTATCGGGTGGGGGGTTCCCCTATAATTCACCCCTCCACTTT.

The chain combines TRBV9 with TRBJ2-5; the D gene is possibly TRBD1 (5 bases). Trimming stripped 2 bases from V and 5 bases from J, with 19 bases between. The germline V gene encodes CDR1 SGDLS and CDR2 YYNGEE. The CDR3 is 16 amino acids. CDR3 sequence reads: CASSVRHGQGGETQYF. CDR3 DNA sequence: TGTGCCAGCAGCGTTCGCCATGGGCAGGGCGGTGAGACCCAGTACTTC.

This clone was detected only a few times. V is TRBV11-1 and J is TRBJ2-7; 10 bases align to TRBD1. V lost 5 bases to trimming and J lost 5 bases; unmatched junction nucleotides: 12. Germline loops: CDR1 SGHAT, CDR2 FQDESV (reference sequence). The CDR3 spans 16 residues. The CDR3 DNA reads as TGTGCCAGCAGCCCACGCGGGACAGGGGCCGGGGACGAGCAGTACTTC. Amino acids: CASSPRGTGAGDEQYF.

The J gene is TRBJ1-5, the V gene TRBV2, with 8 bases lining up with TRBD1. The length of the CDR3 is 13 residues. CDR1 is SNHLY, CDR2 FYNNEI, per germline. V dropped 4 bases and J dropped 7; count of bases not matched to a gene: 3. CDR3 in DNA: TGTGCCAGCAGTGCAGGGGGCGCACAGCCCCAGCATTTT. It encodes CASSAGGAQPQHF.

This clone has a single count. This chain links TRBV7-9 with TRBJ2-1, with D perhaps matching TRBD2 (5 bases). V was pared by 5 bases and J by 7 bases, with 21 bases between. Germline V lookup: CDR1 SEHNR, CDR2 FQNEAQ (reference sequence). There are 16 residues in the CDR3. CDR3 in amino acids: CASSPTQNSRGNEQFF. The CDR3 region has the DNA TGTGCCAGCAGCCCTACCCAGAACTCCCGAGGGAATGAGCAGTTCTTC.

The chain is built from TRBV11-2 and TRBJ2-2; the D is unclear. Deletions cut 11 bases from V and 4 bases from J, with 14 bases between. The germline gives CDR1 SGHAT, CDR2 FQNNGV. There are 13 residues in the CDR3. The CDR3 DNA follows: TGTGCCGCAGGCGTCCCCGGCACCGGGGAGCTGTTTTTT. This codes for CAAGVPGTGELFF.

This clone has more than one count but fewer than ten. The rearrangement joins TRBV7-8 to TRBJ2-7, with TRBD1 matching 11 bases. Trimming cost V 5 bases and J 3 bases; bases outside gene matches: 3. Germline-derived CDR1 and CDR2 are SGHVS and FQNEAQ. The CDR3 is 14 amino acids. Here the CDR3 DNA reads TGTGCCAGCAGCCACGGGACAGGGGGCTACGAGCAGTACTTC. Encoded protein: CASSHGTGGYEQYF.

This clone appeared a few times. The V call is TRBV6-1, the J call TRBJ2-5, with D tentatively TRBD1 (6 bases). V was clipped by 5 bases and J by 7 bases, with 11 bases between them. Germline-derived CDR1 and CDR2 are MNHNS and SASEGT. The CDR3 has 12 amino acids. This CDR3 is CASSTGLGTQYF. The CDR3 DNA reads as TGTGCCAGCAGTACAGGGTTAGGGACCCAGTACTTC.

The chain employs TRBV6-1 and TRBJ1-5, with 8 bases identical to TRBD1. The V gene end was trimmed by 1 base and the J gene end by 4 bases; junction bases not matched to a gene: 12. CDR3 length equals 18 residues. Germline CDR1 MNHNS, CDR2 SASEGT. The CDR3, as DNA: TGTGCCAGCAGTGAAGGCAGGGGGCGGTTCGTCCCTAATCAGCCCCAGCATTTT. Amino acid sequence: CASSEGRGRFVPNQPQHF.

The V call is TRBV7-9, the J call TRBJ1-2; 9 bases are a match to TRBD1. The germline V gene has CDR1 SEHNR and CDR2 FQNEAQ (reference sequence). The length of the CDR3 is 15 residues. After removal of 2 bases from V and 4 bases from J, the junction contained 5 bases not matched to a gene. CDR3 in DNA: TGTGCCAGCAGCTTAACTTCGACAGGGGGCTATGGCTACACCTTC. It specifies CASSLTSTGGYGYTF.

The chain is built from TRBV2 and TRBJ1-2; possibly TRBD1 for D (5 bases). This CDR3 spans 13 amino acids. Per the germline V gene, CDR1 is SNHLY and CDR2 is FYNNEI. V was pared by 4 bases and J by 2 bases, with 8 bases between. The CDR3 sequence: CASSAGLNYGYTF. The CDR3 DNA reads as TGTGCCAGCAGTGCGGGACTAAACTATGGCTACACCTTC.

This clone was seen a handful of times. This chain connects TRBV9 to TRBJ1-4; 7 positions agree with TRBD1. Germline CDR1 reads SGDLS; CDR2 reads YYNGEE. This CDR3 has 14 residues. With V trimmed by 4 bases and J by 6 bases, 6 bases remained unmatched. CDR3 nucleotide sequence: TGTGCCAGCAGCTCCCAGGGGGTAGATGAAAAACTGTTTTTT. It encodes CASSSQGVDEKLFF.

The chain combines TRBV29-1 with TRBJ2-7, with 9 bases fitting TRBD2. The CDR3 runs to 14 residues. V shed 7 bases and J 0 bases; nucleotides not matched to a gene: 7. Germline V gives CDR1 SQVTM, CDR2 ANQGSEA. CDR3 loop: CSAQGLAHSYEQYF. Here the CDR3 DNA reads TGCAGCGCCCAAGGACTAGCGCACTCCTACGAGCAGTACTTC.

V usage is TRBV6-5 and J usage is TRBJ2-5, with 8 bases that match TRBD2. The CDR3 has 15 amino acids. From germline, CDR1 is MNHEY and CDR2 SVGAGI. V lost 7 bases, J lost 4 bases, and 11 bases stayed unmatched. The CDR3, as DNA: TGTGCCAGCACCACGGGTAGCGGGGTTAGAGAGACCCAGTACTTC. This encodes CASTTGSGVRETQYF.

This clone was picked up a small number of times. This chain uses TRBV6-1 with TRBJ2-2; D gene ambiguous. Trimming left V 1 base short and J 6 bases short, with 6 bases between. This CDR3 is 13 amino acids long. The germline gives CDR1 MNHNS, CDR2 SASEGT. The CDR3 is CASSEVWPGELFF. CDR3 in DNA: TGTGCCAGCAGTGAAGTCTGGCCCGGGGAGCTGTTTTTT.